The present TCR beta chain was sequenced within a study of early T cells in non-severe SARS-CoV-2 infection. CDR3 size: 16 residues. Trimming shortened V by 4 bases and J by 3 bases, and 17 bases separated the two germline ends. CDR1 SGHNT and CDR2 YENEEA come from the germline V gene. The TCR library protocol attached unique molecular identifiers to the individual cDNA molecules. TCRdb itself ran the 5' RACE reads through MiXCR, one entry per CDR3 protein. The sample consists of some 71,000 distinct CDR3 sequences, roughly 11% of them appearing once. The sample holds a few counts of this clonotype. This specimen consisted of whole blood, obtained at baseline. This TCR was recovered from an adult who was a healthcare worker with PCR-confirmed SARS-CoV-2 infection or an uninfected control (not recorded which). The chain is built from TRBV11-3 and TRBJ2-3; the D gene is possibly TRBD2 (5 bases). The CDR3: CASSSKRRVATDTQYF. The CDR3 DNA reads as TGTGCCAGCAGCTCTAAAAGGCGGGTGGCGACAGATACGCAGTATTTT.